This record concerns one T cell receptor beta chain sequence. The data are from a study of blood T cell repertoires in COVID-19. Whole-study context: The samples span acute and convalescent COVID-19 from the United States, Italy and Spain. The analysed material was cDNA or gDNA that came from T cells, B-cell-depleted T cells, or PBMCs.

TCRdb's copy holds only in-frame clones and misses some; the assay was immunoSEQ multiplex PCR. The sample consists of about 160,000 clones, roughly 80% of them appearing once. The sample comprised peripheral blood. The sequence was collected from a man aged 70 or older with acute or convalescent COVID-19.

The CDR3 sequence: CASSQAGLAGRSHLYNEQFF. The CDR3 DNA follows: TGCGCCAGCAGCCAAGCAGGACTAGCGGGCCGATCCCATCTATACAATGAGCAGTTCTTC. The chain combines TRBV4-3 with TRBJ2-1; 11 bases are shared with TRBD2. CDR1 is LGHNA, CDR2 YSLEER, per germline. There are 20 residues in the CDR3. The V and J ends lost 1 base and 4 bases, in that order; junction bases with no gene match: 15.